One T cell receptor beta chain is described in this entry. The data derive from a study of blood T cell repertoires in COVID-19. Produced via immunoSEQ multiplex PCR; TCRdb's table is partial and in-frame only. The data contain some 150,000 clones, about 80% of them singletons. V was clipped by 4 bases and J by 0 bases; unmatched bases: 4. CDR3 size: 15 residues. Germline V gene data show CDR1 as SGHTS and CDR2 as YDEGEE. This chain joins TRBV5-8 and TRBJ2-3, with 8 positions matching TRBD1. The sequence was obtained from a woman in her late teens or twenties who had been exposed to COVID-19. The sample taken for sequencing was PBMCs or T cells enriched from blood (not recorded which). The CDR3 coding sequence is TGTGCCAGCAGCCCGGGACAGGTTAGCACAGATACGCAGTATTTT. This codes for CASSPGQVSTDTQYF.